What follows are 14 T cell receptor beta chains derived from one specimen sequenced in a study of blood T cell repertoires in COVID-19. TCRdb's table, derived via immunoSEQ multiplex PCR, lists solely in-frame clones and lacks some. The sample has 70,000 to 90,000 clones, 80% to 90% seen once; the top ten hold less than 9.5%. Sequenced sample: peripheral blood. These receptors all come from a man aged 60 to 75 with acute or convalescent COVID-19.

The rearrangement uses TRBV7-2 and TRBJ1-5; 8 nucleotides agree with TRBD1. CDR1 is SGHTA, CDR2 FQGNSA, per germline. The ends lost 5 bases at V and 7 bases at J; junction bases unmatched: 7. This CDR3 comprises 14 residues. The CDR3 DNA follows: TGTGCCAGCAGCGATCCAGGGGGCGGGCAGCCCCAGCATTTT. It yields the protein CASSDPGGGQPQHF.

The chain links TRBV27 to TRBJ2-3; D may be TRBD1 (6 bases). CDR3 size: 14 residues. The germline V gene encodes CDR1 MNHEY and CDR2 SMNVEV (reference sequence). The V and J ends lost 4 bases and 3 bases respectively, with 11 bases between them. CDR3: CASSWLDRTDTQYF. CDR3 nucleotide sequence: TGTGCCAGCAGTTGGCTCGACAGGACAGATACGCAGTATTTT.

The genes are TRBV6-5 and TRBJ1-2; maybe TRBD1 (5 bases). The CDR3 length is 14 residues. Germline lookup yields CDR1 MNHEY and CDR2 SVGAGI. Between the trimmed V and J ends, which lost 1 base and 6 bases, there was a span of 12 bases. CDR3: CASSYWGSDNGYTF. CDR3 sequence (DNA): TGTGCCAGCAGTTACTGGGGCTCAGATAATGGCTACACCTTC.

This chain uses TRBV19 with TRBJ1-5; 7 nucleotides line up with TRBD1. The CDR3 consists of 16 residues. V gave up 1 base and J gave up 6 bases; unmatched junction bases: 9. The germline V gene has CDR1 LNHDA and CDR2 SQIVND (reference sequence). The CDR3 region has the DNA TGTGCCAGTAGTATAGCATTTACAGGGGTTTCTCAGCCCCAGCATTTT. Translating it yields CASSIAFTGVSQPQHF.

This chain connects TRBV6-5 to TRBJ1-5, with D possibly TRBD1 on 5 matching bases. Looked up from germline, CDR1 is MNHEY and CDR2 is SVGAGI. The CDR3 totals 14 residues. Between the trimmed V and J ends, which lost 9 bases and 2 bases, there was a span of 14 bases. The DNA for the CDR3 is TGTGCCAGTGGAGGAGGGGTCGGCAATCAGCCCCAGCATTTT. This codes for CASGGGVGNQPQHF.

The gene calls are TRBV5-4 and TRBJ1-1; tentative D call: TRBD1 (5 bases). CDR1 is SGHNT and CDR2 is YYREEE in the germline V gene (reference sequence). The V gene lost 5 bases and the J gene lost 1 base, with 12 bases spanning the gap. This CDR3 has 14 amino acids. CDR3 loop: CASRLDSRNTEAFF. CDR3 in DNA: TGTGCCAGCAGACTTGACAGTAGGAACACTGAAGCTTTCTTT.

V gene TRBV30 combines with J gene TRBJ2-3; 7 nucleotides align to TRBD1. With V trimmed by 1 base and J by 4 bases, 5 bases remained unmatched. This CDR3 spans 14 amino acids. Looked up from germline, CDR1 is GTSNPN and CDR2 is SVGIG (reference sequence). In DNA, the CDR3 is TGTGCCTGGAGTGACAAAACAGGGGCAGATACGCAGTATTTT. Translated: CAWSDKTGADTQYF.

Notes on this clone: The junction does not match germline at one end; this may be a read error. Here the CDR3 DNA reads TGTGCCACCAGTAGAGATGGGCGGGGGCTGCGCAATCAGCCCCAGCATTTT. This encodes CATSRDGRGLRNQPQHF. The chain has TRBV15 and TRBJ1-5, with a weak D call TRBD1 (6 bases). Germline V gene lookup returns CDR1 LNHNV and CDR2 YYDKDF (reference sequence). This CDR3 region has 17 residues. The full variable domain, rest sourced from reference TRBV15 and TRBJ1-5, is DAMVIQNPRYQVTQFGKPVTLSCSQTLNHNVMYWYQQKSSQAPKLLFHYYDKDFNNEADTPDNFQSRRPNTSFCFLDIRSPGLGDTAMYLCATSRDGRGLRNQPQHFGDGTRLSIL.

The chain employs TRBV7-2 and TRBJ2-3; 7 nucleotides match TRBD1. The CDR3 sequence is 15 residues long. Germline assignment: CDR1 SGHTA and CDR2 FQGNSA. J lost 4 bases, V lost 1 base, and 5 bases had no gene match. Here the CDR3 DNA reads TGTGCCAGCAGCTTAGGACAGGGAAAGGCAGATACGCAGTATTTT. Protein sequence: CASSLGQGKADTQYF.

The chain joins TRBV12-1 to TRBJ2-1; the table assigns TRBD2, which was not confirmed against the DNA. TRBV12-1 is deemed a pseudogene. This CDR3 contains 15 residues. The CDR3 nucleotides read TGTGCCAGCAGCCATAGCGGGAGGGCGAACAATGAGCAGTTCTTC. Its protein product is CASSHSGRANNEQFF.

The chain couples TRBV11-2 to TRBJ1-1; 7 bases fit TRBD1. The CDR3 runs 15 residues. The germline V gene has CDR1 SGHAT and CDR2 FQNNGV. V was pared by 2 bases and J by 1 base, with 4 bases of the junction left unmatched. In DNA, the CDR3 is TGTGCCAGCAGCTTATTCCGACAGGGGAACACTGAAGCTTTCTTT. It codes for CASSLFRQGNTEAFF.

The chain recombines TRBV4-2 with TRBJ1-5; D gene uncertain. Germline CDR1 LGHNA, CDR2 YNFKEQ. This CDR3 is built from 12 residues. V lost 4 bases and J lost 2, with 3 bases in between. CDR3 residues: CASSLGNQPQHF. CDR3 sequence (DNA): TGTGCCAGCAGCCTCGGCAATCAGCCCCAGCATTTT.

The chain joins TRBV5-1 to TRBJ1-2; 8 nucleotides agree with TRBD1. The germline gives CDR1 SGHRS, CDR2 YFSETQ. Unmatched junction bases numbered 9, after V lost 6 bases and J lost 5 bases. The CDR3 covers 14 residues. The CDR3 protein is CASMPGQAVYGYTF. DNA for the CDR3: TGCGCCAGCATGCCGGGACAGGCCGTTTATGGCTACACCTTC.

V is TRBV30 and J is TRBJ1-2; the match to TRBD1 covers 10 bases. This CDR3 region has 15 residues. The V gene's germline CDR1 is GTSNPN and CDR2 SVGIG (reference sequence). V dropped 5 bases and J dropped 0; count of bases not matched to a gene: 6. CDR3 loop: CAWDRGPRSNYGYTF. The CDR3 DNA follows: TGTGCCTGGGACAGGGGGCCGCGCTCTAACTATGGCTACACCTTC.